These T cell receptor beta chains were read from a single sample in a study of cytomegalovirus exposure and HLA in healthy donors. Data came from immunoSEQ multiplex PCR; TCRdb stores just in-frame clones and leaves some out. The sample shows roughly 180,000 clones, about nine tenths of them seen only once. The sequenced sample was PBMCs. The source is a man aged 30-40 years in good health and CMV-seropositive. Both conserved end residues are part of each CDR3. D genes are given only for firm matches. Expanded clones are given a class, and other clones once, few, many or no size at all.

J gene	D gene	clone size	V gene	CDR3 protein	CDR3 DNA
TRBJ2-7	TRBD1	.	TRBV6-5	CASSPPGQGPIEQYF	TGTGCCAGCTCCCCACCGGGACAGGGACCGATCGAGCAGTACTTC
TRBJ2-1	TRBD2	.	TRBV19	CASSKAGAPNEQFF	TGTGCCAGTAGTAAGGCGGGAGCTCCCAATGAGCAGTTCTTC
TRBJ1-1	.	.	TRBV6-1	CASSRDPTTTEAFF	TGTGCCAGCAGTAGAGACCCGACCACCACTGAAGCTTTCTTT
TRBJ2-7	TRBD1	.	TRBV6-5	CASSPQGVPYEQYF	TGTGCCAGCAGCCCACAGGGGGTTCCGTACGAGCAGTACTTC
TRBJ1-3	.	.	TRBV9	CASSPSGNTIYF	TGTGCCAGCAGCCCCTCCGGAAACACCATATATTTT
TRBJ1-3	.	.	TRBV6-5	CASSYSPSGDTIYF	TGTGCCAGCAGTTACTCGCCTTCCGGTGACACCATATATTTT
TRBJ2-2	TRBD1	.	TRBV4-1	CASSQGTGAVTGELFF	TGCGCCAGCAGCCAGGGGACAGGGGCAGTCACCGGGGAGCTGTTTTTT
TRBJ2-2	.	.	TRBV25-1	CASSDPRKGPTGELFF	TGTGCCAGCAGTGATCCTCGAAAGGGCCCCACCGGGGAGCTGTTTTTT
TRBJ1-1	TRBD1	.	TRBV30	CAWSRTGNTEAFF	TGTGCCTGGAGCCGGACAGGGAACACTGAAGCTTTCTTT
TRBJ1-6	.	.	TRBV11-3	CASSFIAFPNSPLHF	TGTGCCAGCAGCTTCATCGCTTTTCCCAATTCACCCCTCCACTTT
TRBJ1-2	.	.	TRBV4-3	CASSQDLGIGALNYGYTF	TGCGCCAGCAGCCAAGATTTGGGGATCGGAGCTCTCAACTATGGCTACACCTTC
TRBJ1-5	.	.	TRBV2	CASSGEGGLSNQPQHF	TGTGCCAGCAGCGGCGAGGGGGGCTTAAGCAATCAGCCCCAGCATTTT
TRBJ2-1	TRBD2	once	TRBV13	CASSPRGLAGVNEQFF	TGTGCCAGCAGCCCGAGAGGGCTAGCGGGAGTGAATGAGCAGTTCTTC
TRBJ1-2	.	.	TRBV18	CASSPGPFIYTF	TGTGCCAGCTCACCGGGTCCCTTTATCTACACCTTC
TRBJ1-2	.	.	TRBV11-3	CASSLYTGGYTF	TGTGCCAGCAGCTTATATACAGGGGGCTACACCTTC
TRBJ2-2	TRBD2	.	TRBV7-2	CALKAGGPNTGELFF	TGTGCCTTAAAAGCGGGGGGCCCGAACACCGGGGAGCTGTTTTTT
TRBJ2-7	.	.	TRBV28	CASREFTQGYEQYF	TGTGCCAGCAGGGAGTTCACTCAGGGTTACGAGCAGTACTTC
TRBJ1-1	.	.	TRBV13	CASSTYPTEGGTEAFF	TGTGCCAGCAGCACTTACCCGACAGAGGGTGGCACTGAAGCTTTCTTT
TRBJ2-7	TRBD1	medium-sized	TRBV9	CASSPRQGTYYEQYF	TGTGCCAGCAGCCCGCGACAGGGGACATACTACGAGCAGTACTTC
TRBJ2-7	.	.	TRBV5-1	CASSLEVIYEQYF	TGCGCCAGCAGCTTGGAGGTTATCTACGAGCAGTACTTC
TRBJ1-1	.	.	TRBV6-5	CASGQGRTEAFF	TGTGCCAGCGGACAAGGTCGAACTGAAGCTTTCTTT
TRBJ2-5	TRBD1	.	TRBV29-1	CSVLPQAGQGTETQYF	TGCAGCGTGCTCCCTCAAGCCGGACAGGGGACGGAGACCCAGTACTTC
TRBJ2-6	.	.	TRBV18	CASSPPGANVLTF	TGTGCCAGCTCACCACCTGGGGCCAACGTCCTGACTTTC
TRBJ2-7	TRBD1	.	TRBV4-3	CASSYRGYDYEQYF	TGCGCCAGCAGCTACAGGGGATACGATTACGAGCAGTACTTC
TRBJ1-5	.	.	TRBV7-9	CASSLLDQPQHF	TGTGCCAGCAGCTTATTGGACCAGCCCCAGCATTTT
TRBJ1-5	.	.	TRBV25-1	CASRGNTSNQPQHF	TGTGCCAGCAGGGGAAACACCAGCAATCAGCCCCAGCATTTT
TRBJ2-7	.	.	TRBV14	CASSQGRRRTYEQYF	TGTGCCAGCAGCCAAGGACGCCGGCGGACCTACGAGCAGTACTTC
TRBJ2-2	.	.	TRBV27	CASSRVGSTGELFF	TGTGCCAGCAGTCGGGTGGGGAGCACCGGGGAGCTGTTTTTT
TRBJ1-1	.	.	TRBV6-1	CASSEAAGAFF	TGTGCCAGCAGTGAAGCGGCGGGAGCTTTCTTT
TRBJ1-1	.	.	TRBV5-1	CASSSKGTNTEAFF	TGCGCCAGCAGCTCGAAGGGGACGAACACTGAAGCTTTCTTT
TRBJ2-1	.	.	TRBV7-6	CATGRGAGGNEQFF	TGTGCCACAGGTCGGGGGGCTGGGGGAAATGAGCAGTTCTTC
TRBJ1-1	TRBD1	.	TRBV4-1	CASSPTGVTEAFF	TGCGCCAGCAGCCCGACAGGGGTTACTGAAGCTTTCTTT
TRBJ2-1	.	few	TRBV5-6	CASSFSFDEQFF	TGTGCCAGCAGCTTCTCATTCGATGAGCAGTTCTTC
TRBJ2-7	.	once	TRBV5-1	CASSLAHEQYF	TGCGCCAGCAGCTTGGCCCACGAGCAGTACTTC
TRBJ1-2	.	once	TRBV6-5	CASSYSGQGYGYTF	TGTGCCAGCAGTTACTCAGGCCAGGGCTATGGCTACACCTTC
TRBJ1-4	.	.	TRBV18	CASSPAAGARRKLFF	TGTGCCAGCTCACCAGCGGCAGGGGCCCGGCGAAAACTGTTTTTT
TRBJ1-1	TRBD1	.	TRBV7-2	CASSRALQGVDAFF	TGTGCCAGCAGCCGAGCTTTACAGGGGGTCGACGCTTTCTTT
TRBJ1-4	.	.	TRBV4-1	CASKTGIRSEKLFF	TGCGCCAGCAAAACAGGGATAAGAAGTGAAAAACTGTTTTTT
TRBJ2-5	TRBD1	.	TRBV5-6	CASSIGQGWETQYF	TGTGCCAGCAGCATAGGACAGGGTTGGGAGACCCAGTACTTC
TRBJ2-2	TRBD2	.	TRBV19	CASRRTSGTTAGELFF	TGTGCCAGTAGGCGGACTAGCGGGACTACGGCCGGGGAGCTGTTTTTT
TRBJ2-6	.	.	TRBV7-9	CASSLVGTPSSGANVLTF	TGTGCCAGCAGCTTAGTAGGGACACCGAGCTCTGGGGCCAACGTCCTGACTTTC
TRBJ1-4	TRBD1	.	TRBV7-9	CASSSTGVDEKLFF	TGTGCCAGCAGCTCAACAGGGGTTGACGAAAAACTGTTTTTT
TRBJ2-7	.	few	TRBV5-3	CARSLVTLRSYEQYF	TGTGCCAGAAGCTTGGTAACCCTGCGCTCCTACGAGCAGTACTTC
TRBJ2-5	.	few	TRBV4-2	CASSPQAGRGETQYF	TGTGCCAGCAGCCCTCAGGCGGGCAGGGGAGAGACCCAGTACTTC
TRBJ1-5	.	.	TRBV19	CASSIGRIFSNQPQHF	TGTGCCAGTAGTATCGGGAGGATATTTAGCAATCAGCCCCAGCATTTT
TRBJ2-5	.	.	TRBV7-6	CASSSPSVAETQYF	TGTGCCAGCAGCTCCCCTAGCGTCGCAGAGACCCAGTACTTC
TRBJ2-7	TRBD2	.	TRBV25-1	CATPLSGTLRYEQYF	TGTGCCACCCCTCTTAGCGGGACCCTCCGCTACGAGCAGTACTTC
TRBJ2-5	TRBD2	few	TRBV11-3	CASSLRFLAGGRKETQYF	TGTGCCAGCAGCTTAAGGTTTCTAGCGGGGGGGAGGAAAGAGACCCAGTACTTC
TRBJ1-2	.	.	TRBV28	CASTRGNGYTF	TGTGCCAGCACCCGAGGCAATGGCTACACCTTC